A selection of T cell receptor beta chains follows, all from one sample in a study of T cell responses to AZD1222 COVID-19 vaccine. Assay used: immunoSEQ multiplex PCR; TCRdb lists only in-frame clones, some missing. This sample has 85,000 to 90,000 clones, with 85% to 90% found just once. The sequenced sample was peripheral blood, obtained 28 days after the second AZD1222 dose. The receptor set was obtained from an adult who received the AZD1222 COVID-19 vaccine. CDR3s include the opening cysteine and the closing phenylalanine or tryptophan. D genes are given only for firm matches. Some rows have no size entry. The others give once, few or many, or a class for an expanded clone.

d_call j_call clone_size v_call cdr3_nt cdr3_aa
. TRBJ2-3 . TRBV27 TGTGCCAGCAGTTCCCTTGGCGGGGGCGTCACAGATACGCAGTATTTT CASSSLGGGVTDTQYF
. TRBJ2-7 . TRBV6-5 TGTGCCAGCAGTTACTCTATTGGGGGCCGGGACGAGCAGTACTTC CASSYSIGGRDEQYF
. TRBJ1-1 . TRBV9 TGTGCCAGCAGCCGCGAGGGGGCTGAAGCTTTCTTT CASSREGAEAFF
. TRBJ1-2 . TRBV5-3 TGTGCCAGAATTTTCTCCGGGTCCCGGGATGGCTACACCTTC CARIFSGSRDGYTF
TRBD2 TRBJ2-1 . TRBV6-5 TGTGCCAGCGGACTAGCGGGGGTCAACAATGAGCAGTTCTTC CASGLAGVNNEQFF
TRBD1 TRBJ2-2 . TRBV6-2/TRBV6-3 TGTGCCAGCAGTTCCGGGACAGGGTTGATCACCGGGGAGCTGTTTTTT CASSSGTGLITGELFF
. TRBJ2-7 . TRBV11-3 TGTGCCAGCAGCCAAGGACGCGGGGCGAGCTCCTACGAGCAGTACTTC CASSQGRGASSYEQYF
TRBD1 TRBJ1-2 . TRBV6-5 TGTGCCAGCAGTTACTCGATGTCCGGGACAGGGTATGGCTACACCTTC CASSYSMSGTGYGYTF
. TRBJ1-2 . TRBV5-5 TGTGCCAGCAGCTTGGGCAGCCATCGGGAAGGCTACACCTTC CASSLGSHREGYTF
. TRBJ2-3 . TRBV5-4 TGTGCCAGCAGCTTGAACACAGATACGCAGTATTTT CASSLNTDTQYF
TRBD2 TRBJ2-2 once TRBV5-1 TGCGCCAGCAGCCAAGCGGGGGGGCCGAGCACCGGGGAGCTGTTTTTT CASSQAGGPSTGELFF
. TRBJ1-1 . TRBV19 TGTGCCAGTAGCCGTGGGGAGAACACTGAAGCTTTCTTT CASSRGENTEAFF
. TRBJ1-1 . TRBV18 TGTGCCAGCTCACCAGACGCCGGCACTGAAGCTTTCTTT CASSPDAGTEAFF
TRBD1 TRBJ1-2 . TRBV19 TGTGCCAGTAGTAGCAACAGGGGTAATGACTATGGCTACACCTTC CASSSNRGNDYGYTF
. TRBJ2-3 . TRBV15 TGTGCCACCAGCAGTGGGCACGGCACAGATACGCAGTATTTT CATSSGHGTDTQYF
. TRBJ1-2 once TRBV24-1 TGTGCCACCAGTGAGGGCGACCGGGCCGGCTACACCTTC CATSEGDRAGYTF
TRBD1 TRBJ2-7 . TRBV19 TGTGCCAGTAGTCCACCAACCGGGACAGGGTCCCTCGGCGAGCAGTACTTC CASSPPTGTGSLGEQYF
. TRBJ2-3 . TRBV2 TGTGCCTGCGGGACACAGACAAGCACAGATACGCAGTATTTT CACGTQTSTDTQYF
. TRBJ1-2 few TRBV6-5 TGTGCCAGCAGTCGCCTCAACTATGGCTACACCTTC CASSRLNYGYTF
. TRBJ2-3 . TRBV7-6 TGTGCCAGCAGCTTAGGTACTTTGAGGGTCGCAGATACGCAGTATTTT CASSLGTLRVADTQYF
. TRBJ1-6 . TRBV11-2 TGTGCCAGCAGCCCCGGGGCGATGGCTTCACCCCTCCACTTT CASSPGAMASPLHF
TRBD2 TRBJ2-3 . TRBV7-2 TGTGCCAGCAGCCGGGACTATTTTACAGATACGCAGTATTTT CASSRDYFTDTQYF
TRBD2 TRBJ2-3 . TRBV5-6 TGTGCCAGCAGCTTGGGGGGACTAGGCCCCGGGGCGCAGTATTTT CASSLGGLGPGAQYF
. TRBJ2-6 . TRBV7-2 TGTGCCAGCAGCCGGCAGGGCTCTGGGGCCAACGTCCTGACTTTC CASSRQGSGANVLTF
. TRBJ1-2 . TRBV11-2 TGTGCCAGCAGCCCCGGGACGGACTATGGCTACACCTTC CASSPGTDYGYTF
. TRBJ2-2 . TRBV25-1 TGTGCCAGCAGTGATCCTCGGTCAGGGGTCACCGGGGAGCTGTTTTTT CASSDPRSGVTGELFF
. TRBJ1-1 . TRBV6-1 TGTGCCAGCAGTGAGATCGGGCGGTTGAACACTGAAGCTTTCTTT CASSEIGRLNTEAFF
. TRBJ1-4 . TRBV6-5 TGTGCCAGCAGGAGCGTTGCAACTAATGAAAAACTGTTTTTT CASRSVATNEKLFF